The T cell receptor (beta chain) under discussion was sequenced for a study of CD8 T cells in Susac syndrome. A quantity of about 0.5 to 1 ug RNA underwent reverse transcription using random hexamers. MiXCR, run by TCRdb on the immunoSEQ multiplex PCR reads, gives a single entry per CDR3 protein. This sample has about 210,000 distinct CDR3 sequences; 95% occur once, and the top ten carry 0.085% to 0.095%. The sequenced sample consisted of CD4+ T cells from PBMCs. This TCR was recovered from a human donor with multiple sclerosis.

The CDR3 sequence is CSGLAGGGPYEQYF. CDR3 coding DNA: TGCAGTGGCCTAGCGGGAGGAGGCCCCTACGAGCAGTACTTC. V gene TRBV20-1 combines with J gene TRBJ2-7; 11 bases align to TRBD2. The germline gives CDR1 DFQATT, CDR2 SNEGSKA (reference sequence). The V and J ends lost 7 bases and 2 bases, in that order; junction bases with no gene match: 7. The CDR3 totals 14 residues.